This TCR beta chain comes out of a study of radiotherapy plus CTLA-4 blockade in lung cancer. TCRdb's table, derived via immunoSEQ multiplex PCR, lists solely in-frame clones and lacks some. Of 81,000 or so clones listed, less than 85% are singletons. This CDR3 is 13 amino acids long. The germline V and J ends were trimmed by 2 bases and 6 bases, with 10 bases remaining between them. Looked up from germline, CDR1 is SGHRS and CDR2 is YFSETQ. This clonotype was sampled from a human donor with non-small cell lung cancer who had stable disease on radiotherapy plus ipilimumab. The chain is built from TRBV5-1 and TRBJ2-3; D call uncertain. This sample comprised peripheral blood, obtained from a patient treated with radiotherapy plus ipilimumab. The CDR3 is CASSLGPPDTQYF. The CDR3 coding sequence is TGCGCCAGCAGCTTAGGTCCCCCGGATACGCAGTATTTT.